Here is one T cell receptor (beta chain) with its context. The antigen is undetermined. It may be a read error: a sequence one base away is much more abundant. Amplified TCR beta CDR3 regions derived from RNA transcripts. With the HTBI primer set, the TCR CDR3 went through a first round of RT-PCR. From the multiplex PCR reads, TCRdb called clonotypes with MiXCR, one entry per CDR3 protein. The sample holds approximately 330,000 distinct CDR3 sequences, approximately 14% seen once. The CDR3 sequence is 16 residues long. Germline CDR1 and CDR2: SGHAT and FQDESV (reference sequence). This record belongs to a study of T cells in Graves' hyperthyroidism and ophthalmopathy. Background on the study: Initial diagnosis, before any treatment, was when peripheral blood was collected. Study-level results: Blood shared most expanded thyroid clonotypes above 0.001.

The material sequenced was blood. This clonotype originated in a woman between 40 and 55 years old with Graves' ophthalmopathy. The chain combines TRBV11-1 with TRBJ2-1; D unresolved. CDR3 nucleotide sequence: TGTGCCAGCAGCCGAAGGACCCGGAGCTCCTACAATGAGCAGTCCTTC. This translates into CASSRRTRSSYNEQSF.